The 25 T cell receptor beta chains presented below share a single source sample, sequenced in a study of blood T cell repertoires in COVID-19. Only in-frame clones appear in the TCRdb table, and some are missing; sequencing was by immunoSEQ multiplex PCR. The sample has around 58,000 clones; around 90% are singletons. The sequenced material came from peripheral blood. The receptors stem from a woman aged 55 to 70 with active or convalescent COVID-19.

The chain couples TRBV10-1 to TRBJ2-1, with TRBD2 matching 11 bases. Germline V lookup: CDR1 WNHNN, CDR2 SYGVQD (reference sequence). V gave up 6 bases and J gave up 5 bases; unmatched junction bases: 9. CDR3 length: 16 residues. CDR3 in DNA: TGCGCCAGCAGCCTAGCACTAGCGGGGGATAACAATGAGCAGTTCTTC. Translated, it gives CASSLALAGDNNEQFF.

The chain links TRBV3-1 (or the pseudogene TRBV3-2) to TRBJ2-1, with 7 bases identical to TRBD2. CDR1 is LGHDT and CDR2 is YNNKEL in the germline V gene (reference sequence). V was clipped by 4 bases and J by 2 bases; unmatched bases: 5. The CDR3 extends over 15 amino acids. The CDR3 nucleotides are TGTGCCAGCAGCCTGTTGGGACTAACCTACAATGAGCAGTTCTTC. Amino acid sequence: CASSLLGLTYNEQFF.

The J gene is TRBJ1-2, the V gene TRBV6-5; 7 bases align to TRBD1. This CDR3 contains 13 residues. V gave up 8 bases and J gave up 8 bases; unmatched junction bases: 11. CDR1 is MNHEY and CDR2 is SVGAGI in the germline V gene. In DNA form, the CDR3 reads TGTGCCAGCTGTCGTACAGGGGTAGAGGGCTACACCTTC. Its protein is CASCRTGVEGYTF.

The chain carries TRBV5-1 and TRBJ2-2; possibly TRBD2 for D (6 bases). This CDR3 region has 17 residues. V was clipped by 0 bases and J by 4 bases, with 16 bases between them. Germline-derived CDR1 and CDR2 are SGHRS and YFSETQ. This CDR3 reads CASSLEGGARITGELFF. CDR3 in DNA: TGCGCCAGCAGCTTGGAGGGCGGGGCGAGGATCACCGGGGAGCTGTTTTTT.

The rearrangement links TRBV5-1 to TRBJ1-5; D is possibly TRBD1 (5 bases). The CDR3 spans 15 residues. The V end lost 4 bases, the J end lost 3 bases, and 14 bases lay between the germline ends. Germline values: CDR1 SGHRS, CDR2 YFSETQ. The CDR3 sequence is CASSTERGSNQPQHF. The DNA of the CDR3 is TGCGCCAGCAGCACCGAACGGGGGTCCAATCAGCCCCAGCATTTT.

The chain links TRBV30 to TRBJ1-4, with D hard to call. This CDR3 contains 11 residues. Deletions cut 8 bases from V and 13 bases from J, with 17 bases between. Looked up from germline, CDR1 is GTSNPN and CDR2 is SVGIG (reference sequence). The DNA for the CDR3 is TGTGCCGGGTTAATTAATGCGGGACTGTTTTTT. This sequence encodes CAGLINAGLFF.

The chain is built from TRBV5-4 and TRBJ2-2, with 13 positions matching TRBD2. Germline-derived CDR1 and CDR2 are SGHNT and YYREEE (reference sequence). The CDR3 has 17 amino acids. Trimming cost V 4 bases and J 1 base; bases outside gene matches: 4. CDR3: CASSPGLAGQNTGELFF. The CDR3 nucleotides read TGTGCCAGCAGCCCGGGACTAGCGGGACAGAACACCGGGGAGCTGTTTTTT.

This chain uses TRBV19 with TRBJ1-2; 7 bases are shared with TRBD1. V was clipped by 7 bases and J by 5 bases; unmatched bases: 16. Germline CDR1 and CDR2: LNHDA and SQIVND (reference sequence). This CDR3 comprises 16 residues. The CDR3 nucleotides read TGTGCCAGTATAAGGACCGGGAGAAGGGGGCATTATGGCTACACCTTC. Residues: CASIRTGRRGHYGYTF.

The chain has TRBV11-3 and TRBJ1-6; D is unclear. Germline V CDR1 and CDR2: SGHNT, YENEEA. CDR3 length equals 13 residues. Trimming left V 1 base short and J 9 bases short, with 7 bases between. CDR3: CASSLVGGSPLHF. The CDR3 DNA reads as TGTGCCAGCAGCTTAGTCGGAGGTTCACCCCTCCACTTT.

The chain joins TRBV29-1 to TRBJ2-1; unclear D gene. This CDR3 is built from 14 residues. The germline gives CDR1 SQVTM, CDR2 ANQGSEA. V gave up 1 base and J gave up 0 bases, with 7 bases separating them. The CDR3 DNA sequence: TGCAGCGTTGAAGGGAGTAGCTCCTACAATGAGCAGTTCTTC. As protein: CSVEGSSSYNEQFF.

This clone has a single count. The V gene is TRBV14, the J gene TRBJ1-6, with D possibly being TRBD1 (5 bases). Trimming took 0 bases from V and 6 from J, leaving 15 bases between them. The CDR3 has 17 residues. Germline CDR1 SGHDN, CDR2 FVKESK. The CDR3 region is CASSQDRGYVGNSPLHF. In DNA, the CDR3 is TGTGCCAGCAGCCAAGATAGGGGTTATGTCGGTAATTCACCCCTCCACTTT.

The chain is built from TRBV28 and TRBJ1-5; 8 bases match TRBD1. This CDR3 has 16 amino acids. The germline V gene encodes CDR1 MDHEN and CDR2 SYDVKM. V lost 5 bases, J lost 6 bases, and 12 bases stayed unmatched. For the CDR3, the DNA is TGTGCCAGCAGTCTCAGTTACGGGACAGGAGGTCAGCCCCAGCATTTT. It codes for CASSLSYGTGGQPQHF.

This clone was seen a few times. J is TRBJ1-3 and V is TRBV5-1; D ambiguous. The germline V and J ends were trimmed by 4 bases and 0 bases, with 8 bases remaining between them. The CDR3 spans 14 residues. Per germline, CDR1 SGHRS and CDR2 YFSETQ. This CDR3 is CASSPYSSGNTIYF. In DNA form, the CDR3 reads TGCGCCAGCAGCCCCTATTCCTCTGGAAACACCATATATTTT.

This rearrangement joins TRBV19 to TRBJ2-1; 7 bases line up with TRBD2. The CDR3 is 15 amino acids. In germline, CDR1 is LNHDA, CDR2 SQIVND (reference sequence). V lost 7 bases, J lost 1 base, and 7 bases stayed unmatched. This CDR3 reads CASTLAESSYNEQFF. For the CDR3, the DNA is TGTGCCAGTACCCTAGCGGAATCTTCCTACAATGAGCAGTTCTTC. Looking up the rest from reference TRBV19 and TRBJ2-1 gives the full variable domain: DGGITQSPKYLFRKEGQNVTLSCEQNLNHDAMYWYRQDPGQGLRLIYYSQIVNDFQKGDIAEGYSVSREKKESFPLTVTSAQKNPTAFYLCASTLAESSYNEQFFGPGTRLTVL.

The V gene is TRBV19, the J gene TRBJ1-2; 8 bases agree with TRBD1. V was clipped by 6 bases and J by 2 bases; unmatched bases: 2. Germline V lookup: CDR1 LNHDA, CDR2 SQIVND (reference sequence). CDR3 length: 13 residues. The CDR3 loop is CASRRQGNYGYTF. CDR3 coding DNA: TGTGCCAGTAGGAGACAGGGGAACTATGGCTACACCTTC.

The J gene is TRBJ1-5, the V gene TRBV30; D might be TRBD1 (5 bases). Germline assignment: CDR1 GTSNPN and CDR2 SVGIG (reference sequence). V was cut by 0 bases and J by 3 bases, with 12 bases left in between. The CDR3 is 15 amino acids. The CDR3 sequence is CAWSVLGGSNQPQHF. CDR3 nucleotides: TGTGCCTGGAGTGTACTGGGGGGGTCCAATCAGCCCCAGCATTTT.

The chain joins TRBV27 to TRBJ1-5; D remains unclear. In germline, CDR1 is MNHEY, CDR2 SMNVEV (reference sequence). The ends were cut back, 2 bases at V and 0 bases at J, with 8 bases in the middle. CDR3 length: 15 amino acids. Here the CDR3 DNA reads TGTGCCAGCAGTTTAGCGGGGTATAGCAATCAGCCCCAGCATTTT. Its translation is CASSLAGYSNQPQHF.

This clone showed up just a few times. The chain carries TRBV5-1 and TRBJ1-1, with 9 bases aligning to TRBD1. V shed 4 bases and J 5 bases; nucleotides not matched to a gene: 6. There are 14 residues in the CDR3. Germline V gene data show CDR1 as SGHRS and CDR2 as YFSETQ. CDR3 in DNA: TGCGCCAGCAGCGGTCGGACAGGGGAGACTGAAGCTTTCTTT. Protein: CASSGRTGETEAFF.

DNA of the CDR3: TGCGCCAGCAGCTACGACAGTTACGAGCAGTACTTC. It is translated as CASSYDSYEQYF. The V gene is TRBV5-1, the J gene TRBJ2-7; perhaps TRBD1 as D (5 bases). This CDR3 has 12 residues. Between the trimmed V and J ends, which lost 3 bases and 4 bases, there was a span of 8 bases. Germline V lookup: CDR1 SGHRS, CDR2 YFSETQ.

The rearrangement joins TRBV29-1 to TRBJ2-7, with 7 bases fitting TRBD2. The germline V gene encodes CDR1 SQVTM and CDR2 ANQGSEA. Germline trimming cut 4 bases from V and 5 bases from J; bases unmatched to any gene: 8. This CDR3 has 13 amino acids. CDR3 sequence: CSVGGGIADEQYF. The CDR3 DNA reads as TGCAGCGTTGGGGGGGGTATTGCTGACGAGCAGTACTTC.

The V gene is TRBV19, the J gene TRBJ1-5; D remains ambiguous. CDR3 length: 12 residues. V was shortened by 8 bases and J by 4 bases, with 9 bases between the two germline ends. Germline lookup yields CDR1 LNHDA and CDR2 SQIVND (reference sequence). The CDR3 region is CASYTLNQPQHF. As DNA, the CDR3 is TGTGCCAGTTACACCCTTAATCAGCCCCAGCATTTT.

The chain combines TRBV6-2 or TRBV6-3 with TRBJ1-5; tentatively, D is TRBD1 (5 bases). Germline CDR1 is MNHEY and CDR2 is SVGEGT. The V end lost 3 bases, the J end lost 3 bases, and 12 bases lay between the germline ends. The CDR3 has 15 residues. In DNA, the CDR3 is TGTGCCAGCAGTTATACGACAGTAGACAATCAGCCCCAGCATTTT. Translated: CASSYTTVDNQPQHF.

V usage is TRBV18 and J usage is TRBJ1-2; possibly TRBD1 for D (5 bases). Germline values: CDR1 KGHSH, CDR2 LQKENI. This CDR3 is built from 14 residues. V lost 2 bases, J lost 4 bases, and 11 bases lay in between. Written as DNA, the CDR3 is TGTGCCAGCTCACCAACCCAGGGTAGCTATGGCTACACCTTC. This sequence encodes CASSPTQGSYGYTF. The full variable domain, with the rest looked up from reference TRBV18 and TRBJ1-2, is NAGVMQNPRHLVRRRGQEARLRCSPMKGHSHVYWYRQLPEEGLKFMVYLQKENIIDESGMPKERFSAEFPKEGPSILRIQQVVRGDSAAYFCASSPTQGSYGYTFGSGTRLTVV.

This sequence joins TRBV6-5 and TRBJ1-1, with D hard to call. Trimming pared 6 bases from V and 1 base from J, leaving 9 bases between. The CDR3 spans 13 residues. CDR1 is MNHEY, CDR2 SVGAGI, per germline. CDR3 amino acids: CASRKTGNTEAFF. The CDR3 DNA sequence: TGTGCCAGCAGAAAGACTGGGAACACTGAAGCTTTCTTT.

CDR3 region: CSAGTDYGYTF. The CDR3 DNA reads as TGCAGTGCCGGGACAGACTATGGCTACACCTTC. This rearrangement joins TRBV20-1 to TRBJ1-2; 7 bases agree with TRBD1. In germline, CDR1 is DFQATT, CDR2 SNEGSKA (reference sequence). V trimming: 6 bases; J trimming: 3 bases; junction bases outside the gene matches: 1. The CDR3 spans 11 residues.